Below are 2 T cell receptor beta chains sequenced from a single sample in a study of shared clonotypes between healthy human individuals. The data were produced by immunoSEQ multiplex PCR, yet TCRdb's version contains in-frame clones alone and is incomplete. The profile shows about 2.1 million clones, approximately 92% of them singletons. Naive CD8 cells were CD45RO-negative, positively selected for CCR7, excluding terminally differentiated effector memory CD45RA+ cells. What was sequenced was naive CD8+ T cells from PBMCs. All receptors come from a man younger than 35 in good health. Some clones in this sample may be carry-over from other donors' samples.

A single count supports this clone. V gene TRBV6-5 combines with J gene TRBJ1-2; 9 bases match TRBD1. The germline gives CDR1 MNHEY, CDR2 SVGAGI. CDR3 length: 15 residues. V lost 6 bases, J lost 4 bases, and 9 bases stayed unmatched. DNA for the CDR3: TGTGCCAGCAGCCTCCGGACAGGGGCGGGCTATGGCTACACCTTC. The encoded protein is CASSLRTGAGYGYTF.

The V and J genes are TRBV29-1 and TRBJ2-5; D remains ambiguous. The CDR3 extends over 13 amino acids. CDR1 SQVTM and CDR2 ANQGSEA come from the germline V gene. Deletions cut 4 bases from V and 2 bases from J, with 11 bases between. The CDR3 is CSVAEQGQETQYF. Here the CDR3 DNA reads TGCAGCGTTGCCGAACAAGGGCAAGAGACCCAGTACTTC.